This T cell receptor (beta chain) came from a study of Ad26.COV2.S vaccination and SARS-CoV-2 variants. For the study at large: COV1001, an Ad26.COV2.S trial, supplied this vaccine-arm donor. By the intramuscular route, Ad26.COV2.S was given once, or twice 56 days apart.

Treatment here: 15 to 20 received Ad26.COV2.S at low or high dose, single or two shots; about 5 received placebo; per-sample allocation not given. Day 63 after the first vaccine or placebo injection was the time point for sampling. This table comes from immunoSEQ multiplex PCR, and its TCRdb copy is limited to in-frame clones, with some not included. This sample has hundreds of thousands of clones, with 80% to 90% found just once. The table lists this clone with a count of one. Its antigen is as yet unknown. Whole-study findings and limits: The TCR breadth and depth analyses may have produced an underestimate of total T cell responses. The study found similar non-spike TCR breadth in vaccine and placebo recipients.

The receptor comes from a person between 18 and 60 years old who received the Ad26.COV2.S COVID-19 vaccine or a placebo. Sequencing was performed on peripheral blood, taken in a trial of Ad26.COV2.S vaccine versus placebo.

The CDR3 DNA is TGTGCCAGCGGGGTTCGCTCCTACAATGAGCAGTTCTTC. Encoded protein: CASGVRSYNEQFF. The rearrangement uses TRBV28 and TRBJ2-1; no reliable D call. Trimming removed 8 bases at V and 0 bases at J, with 8 bases between. Germline loops: CDR1 MDHEN, CDR2 SYDVKM. The CDR3 has 13 residues.